This T cell receptor beta chain was observed in a study of blood T cell repertoires in COVID-19. Study-wide background: The study drew acute and convalescent COVID-19 samples from the United States, Italy and Spain. The analysed material was cDNA or gDNA that came from T cells, B-cell-depleted T cells, or PBMCs.

Germline assignment: CDR1 SEHNR and CDR2 FQNEAQ (reference sequence). Trimming removed 6 bases from V and 3 bases from J; junction bases left unmatched: 6. The CDR3 has 15 residues. Per the study methods: For nucleated cells, counts were estimated from reference gene primer amplification. Clones were sequenced by immunoSEQ multiplex PCR, and TCRdb holds only the in-frame ones, with some missing. D and trimming were read from the DNA, whereas the V and J calls and clone size are those reported in that table. The table has around 230,000 clones, around 78% seen once. The specimen sequenced was peripheral blood. This chain joins TRBV7-9 and TRBJ2-1; 9 bases match TRBD1. This receptor was identified in a woman between 70 and 85 years old with active or convalescent COVID-19. The CDR3 DNA reads as TGTGCCAGCAGACCAGGGGGACAGGGCTACAATGAGCAGTTCTTC. Its translation: CASRPGGQGYNEQFF.